This paragraph reports one TCR beta chain. The sample comes from a study of blood T cell repertoires in COVID-19. About the research overall: Material from acute and convalescent COVID-19 was sourced from the United States, Italy and Spain. PBMCs, B-cell-depleted T cells, or T cells provided the cDNA or gDNA that made up the material.

The germline V gene has CDR1 MNHEY and CDR2 SMNVEV (reference sequence). V was pared by 5 bases and J by 2 bases, with 7 bases between. The CDR3 spans 13 residues. Original processing notes: Amplified reference gene primers provided the basis for estimating nucleated cell counts. The repertoire was sequenced with immunoSEQ multiplex PCR; TCRdb's copy has only in-frame clones and lacks some. That table furnishes V, J and clone size, whereas the DNA furnished D and trimming. The sample includes 150,000 to 200,000 clones, approximately 87% of them seen just once. This sequence joins TRBV27 and TRBJ2-1; D may be TRBD2 (5 bases). This receptor was obtained from a man aged 18 to 30 with active or convalescent COVID-19. The sequenced material came from peripheral blood. Here the CDR3 reads CASSPGTYNEQFF. The CDR3 DNA reads TGTGCCAGCAGTCCGGGGACCTACAATGAGCAGTTCTTC.